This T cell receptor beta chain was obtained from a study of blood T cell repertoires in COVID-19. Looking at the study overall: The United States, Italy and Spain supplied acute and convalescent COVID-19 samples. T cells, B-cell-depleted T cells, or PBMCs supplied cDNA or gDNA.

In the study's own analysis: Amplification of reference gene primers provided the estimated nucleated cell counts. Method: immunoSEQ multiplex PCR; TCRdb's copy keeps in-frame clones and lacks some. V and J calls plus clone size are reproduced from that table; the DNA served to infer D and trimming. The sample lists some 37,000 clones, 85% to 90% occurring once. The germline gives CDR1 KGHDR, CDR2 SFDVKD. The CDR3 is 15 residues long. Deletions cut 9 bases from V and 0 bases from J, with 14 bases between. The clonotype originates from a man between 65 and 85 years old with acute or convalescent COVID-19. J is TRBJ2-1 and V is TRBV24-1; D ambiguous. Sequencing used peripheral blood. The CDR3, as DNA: TGTGCCACCGGAGCTAGGAAAGACTCCTACAATGAGCAGTTCTTC. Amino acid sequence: CATGARKDSYNEQFF.